This T cell receptor beta chain was obtained from a study of T-cell memory formation after mild COVID-19. MiXCR, run by TCRdb on the 5' RACE reads, gives a single entry per CDR3 protein. The repertoire holds roughly 310,000 distinct CDR3 sequences, with about 16% as singletons. Per germline, CDR1 MNHEY and CDR2 SVGEGT. The CDR3 has 14 amino acids. V was pared by 6 bases and J by 4 bases, with 12 bases between. The V and J genes are TRBV6-2 or TRBV6-3 and TRBJ2-2; the D gene is possibly TRBD2 (6 bases). The sequencing sample was made of PBMCs or a T cell subset sorted from them (not recorded which). This sequence was found in a man between 18 and 29 years old who had mild COVID-19 (a few samples of this study predate the infection). Cell type and time point are not known. CDR3 loop: CASSFMGGTGELFF. In DNA, the CDR3 is TGTGCCAGCAGCTTCATGGGAGGCACCGGGGAGCTGTTTTTT.